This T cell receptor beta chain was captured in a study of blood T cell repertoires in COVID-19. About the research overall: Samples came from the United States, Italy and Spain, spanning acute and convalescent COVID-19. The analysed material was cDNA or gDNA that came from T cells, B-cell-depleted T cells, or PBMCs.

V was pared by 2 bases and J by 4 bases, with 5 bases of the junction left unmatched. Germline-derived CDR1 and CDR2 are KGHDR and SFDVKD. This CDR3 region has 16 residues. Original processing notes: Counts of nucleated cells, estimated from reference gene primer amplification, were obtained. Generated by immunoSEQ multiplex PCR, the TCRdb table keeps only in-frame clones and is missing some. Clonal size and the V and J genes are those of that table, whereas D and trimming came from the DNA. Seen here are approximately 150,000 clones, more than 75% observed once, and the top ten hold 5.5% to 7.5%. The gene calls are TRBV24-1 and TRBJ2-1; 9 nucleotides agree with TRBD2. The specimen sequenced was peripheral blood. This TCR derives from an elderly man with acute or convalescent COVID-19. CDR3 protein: CATSDSLAGRYNEQFF. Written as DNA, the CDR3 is TGTGCCACCAGTGATTCACTAGCGGGCCGATACAATGAGCAGTTCTTC.